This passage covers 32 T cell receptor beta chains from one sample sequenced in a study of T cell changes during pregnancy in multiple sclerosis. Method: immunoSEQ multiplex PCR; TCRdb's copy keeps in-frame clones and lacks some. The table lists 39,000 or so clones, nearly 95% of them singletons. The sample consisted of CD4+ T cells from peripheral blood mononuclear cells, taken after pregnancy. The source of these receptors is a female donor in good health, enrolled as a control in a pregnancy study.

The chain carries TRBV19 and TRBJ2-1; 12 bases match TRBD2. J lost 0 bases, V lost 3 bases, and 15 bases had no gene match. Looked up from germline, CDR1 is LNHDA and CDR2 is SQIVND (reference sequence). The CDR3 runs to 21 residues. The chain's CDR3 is CASSIFQGLAGVPSSYNEQFF. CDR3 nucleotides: TGTGCCAGTAGTATCTTTCAGGGACTAGCGGGTGTACCGAGCTCCTACAATGAGCAGTTCTTC.

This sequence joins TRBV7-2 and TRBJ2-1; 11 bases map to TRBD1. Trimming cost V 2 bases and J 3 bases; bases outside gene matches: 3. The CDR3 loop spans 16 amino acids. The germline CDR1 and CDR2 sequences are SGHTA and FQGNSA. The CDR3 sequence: CASSLFGTGGYNEQFF. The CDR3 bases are TGTGCCAGCAGCTTATTCGGGACAGGGGGCTACAATGAGCAGTTCTTC.

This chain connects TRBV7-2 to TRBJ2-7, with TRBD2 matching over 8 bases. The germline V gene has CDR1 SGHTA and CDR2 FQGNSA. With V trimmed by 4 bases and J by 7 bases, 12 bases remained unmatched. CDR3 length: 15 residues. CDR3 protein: CASSSGGGLSVEQYF. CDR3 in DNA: TGTGCCAGCAGCTCCGGGGGGGGGCTCTCGGTAGAGCAGTACTTC.

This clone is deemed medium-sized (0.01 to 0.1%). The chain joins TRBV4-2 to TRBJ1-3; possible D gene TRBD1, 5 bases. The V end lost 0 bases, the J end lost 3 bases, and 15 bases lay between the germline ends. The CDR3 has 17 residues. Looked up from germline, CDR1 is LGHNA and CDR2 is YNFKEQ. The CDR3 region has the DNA TGTGCCAGCAGCCAAGATGGGCAGGGATTAAGTGGAAACACCATATATTTT. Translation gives CASSQDGQGLSGNTIYF.

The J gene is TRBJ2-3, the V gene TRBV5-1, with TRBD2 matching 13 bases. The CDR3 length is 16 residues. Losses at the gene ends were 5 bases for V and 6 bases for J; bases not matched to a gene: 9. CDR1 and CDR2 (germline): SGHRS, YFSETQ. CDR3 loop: CASSSGLAGVWDTQYF. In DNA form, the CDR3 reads TGCGCCAGCAGTTCCGGACTAGCGGGGGTTTGGGATACGCAGTATTTT.

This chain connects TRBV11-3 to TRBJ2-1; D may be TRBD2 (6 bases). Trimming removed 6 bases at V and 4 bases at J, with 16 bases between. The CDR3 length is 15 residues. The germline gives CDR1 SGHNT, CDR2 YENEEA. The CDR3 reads CASSLGRAAYNEQFF. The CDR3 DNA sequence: TGTGCCAGCAGTCTCGGGAGAGCCGCATACAATGAGCAGTTCTTC.

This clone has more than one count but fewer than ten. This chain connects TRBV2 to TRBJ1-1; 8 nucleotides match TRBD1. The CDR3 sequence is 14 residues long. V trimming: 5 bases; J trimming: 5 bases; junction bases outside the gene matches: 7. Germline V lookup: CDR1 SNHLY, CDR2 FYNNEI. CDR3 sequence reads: CASSNGQGITEAFF. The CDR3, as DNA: TGTGCCAGCAGTAATGGACAGGGCATAACTGAAGCTTTCTTT.

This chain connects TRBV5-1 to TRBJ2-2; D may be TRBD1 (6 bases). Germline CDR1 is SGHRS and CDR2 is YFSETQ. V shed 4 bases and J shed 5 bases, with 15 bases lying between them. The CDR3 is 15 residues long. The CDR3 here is CASSTDSVRTGELFF. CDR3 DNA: TGCGCCAGCAGCACGGACAGTGTACGGACCGGGGAGCTGTTTTTT. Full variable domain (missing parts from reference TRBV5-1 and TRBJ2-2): KAGVTQTPRYLIKTRGQQVTLSCSPISGHRSVSWYQQTPGQGLQFLFEYFSETQRNKGNFPGRFSGRQFSNSRSEMNVSTLELGDSALYLCASSTDSVRTGELFFGEGSRLTVL.

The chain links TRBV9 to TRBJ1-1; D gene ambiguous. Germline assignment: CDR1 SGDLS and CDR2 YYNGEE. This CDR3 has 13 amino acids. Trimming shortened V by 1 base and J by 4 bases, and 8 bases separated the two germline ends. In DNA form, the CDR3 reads TGTGCCAGCAGCGTACAGGTCTCCACTGAAGCTTTCTTT. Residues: CASSVQVSTEAFF.

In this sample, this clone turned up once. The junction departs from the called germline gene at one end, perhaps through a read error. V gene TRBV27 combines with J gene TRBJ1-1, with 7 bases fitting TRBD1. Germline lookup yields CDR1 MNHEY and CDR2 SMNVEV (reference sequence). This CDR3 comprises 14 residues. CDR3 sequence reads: CASTTGTDNTKAFF. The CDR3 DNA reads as TGTGCCAGCACCACCGGGACAGATAACACTAAAGCTTTCTTT.

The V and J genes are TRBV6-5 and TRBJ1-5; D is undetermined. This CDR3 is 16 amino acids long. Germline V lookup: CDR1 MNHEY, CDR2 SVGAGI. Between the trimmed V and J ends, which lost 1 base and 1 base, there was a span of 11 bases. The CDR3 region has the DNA TGTGCCAGCAGTTACTTCCCCGCCGGGAGCAATCAGCCCCAGCATTTT. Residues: CASSYFPAGSNQPQHF.

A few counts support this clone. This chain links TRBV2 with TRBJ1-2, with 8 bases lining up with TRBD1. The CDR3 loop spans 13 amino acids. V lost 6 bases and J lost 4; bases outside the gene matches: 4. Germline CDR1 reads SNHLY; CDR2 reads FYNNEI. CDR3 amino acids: CASRGQDIYGYTF. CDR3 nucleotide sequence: TGTGCCAGCAGGGGACAGGATATCTATGGCTACACCTTC.

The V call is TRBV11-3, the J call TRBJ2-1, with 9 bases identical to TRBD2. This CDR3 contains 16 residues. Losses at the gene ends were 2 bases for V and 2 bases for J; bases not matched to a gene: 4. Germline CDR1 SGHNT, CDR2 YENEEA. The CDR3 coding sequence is TGTGCCAGCAGCTTATATTTAGCGGGGGCCTACAATGAGCAGTTCTTC. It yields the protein CASSLYLAGAYNEQFF. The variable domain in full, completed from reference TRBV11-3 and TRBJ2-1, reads EAGVVQSPRYKIIEKKQPVAFWCNPISGHNTLYWYLQNLGQGPELLIRYENEEAVDDSQLPKDRFSAERLKGVDSTLKIQPAELGDSAVYLCASSLYLAGAYNEQFFGPGTRLTVL.

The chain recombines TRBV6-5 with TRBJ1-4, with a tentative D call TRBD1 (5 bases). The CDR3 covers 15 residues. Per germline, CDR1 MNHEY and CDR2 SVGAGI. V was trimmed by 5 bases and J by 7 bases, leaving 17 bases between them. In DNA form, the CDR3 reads TGTGCCAGCAGTGGGGGGATGCTGGATGGTGAAAAACTGTTTTTT. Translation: CASSGGMLDGEKLFF.

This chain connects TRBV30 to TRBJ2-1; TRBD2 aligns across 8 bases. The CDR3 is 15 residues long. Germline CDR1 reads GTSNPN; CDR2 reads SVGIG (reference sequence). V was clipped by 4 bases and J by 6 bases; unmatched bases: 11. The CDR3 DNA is TGTGCCTGGACCACGGGACTAGTAGCCCTCAATGAGCAGTTCTTC. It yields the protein CAWTTGLVALNEQFF.

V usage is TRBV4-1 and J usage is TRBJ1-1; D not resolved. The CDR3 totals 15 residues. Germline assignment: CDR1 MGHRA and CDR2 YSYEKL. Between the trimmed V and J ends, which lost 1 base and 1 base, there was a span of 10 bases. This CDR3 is CASSQGRRGNTEAFF. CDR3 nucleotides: TGCGCCAGCAGCCAAGGCCGGCGGGGGAACACTGAAGCTTTCTTT.

The CDR3 reads CASSLDPSGGLGQYF. The CDR3 coding sequence is TGTGCCAGCAGCTTAGACCCTAGCGGGGGACTCGGGCAGTACTTC. V and J are TRBV7-2 and TRBJ2-7; 10 bases are a match to TRBD2. CDR3 length: 15 residues. CDR1 and CDR2 (germline): SGHTA, FQGNSA. Losses at the gene ends were 1 base for V and 9 bases for J; bases not matched to a gene: 9.

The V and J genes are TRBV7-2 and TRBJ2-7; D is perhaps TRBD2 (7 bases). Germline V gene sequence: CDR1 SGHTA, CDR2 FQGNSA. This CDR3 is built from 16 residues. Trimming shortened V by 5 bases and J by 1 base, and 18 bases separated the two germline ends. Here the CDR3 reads CASSPSPGGLSYEQYF. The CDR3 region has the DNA TGTGCCAGCAGCCCCAGCCCCGGGGGGCTTTCCTACGAGCAGTACTTC.

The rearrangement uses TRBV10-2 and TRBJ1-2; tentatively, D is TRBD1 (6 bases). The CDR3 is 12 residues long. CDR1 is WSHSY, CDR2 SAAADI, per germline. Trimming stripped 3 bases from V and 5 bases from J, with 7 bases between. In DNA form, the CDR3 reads TGCGCCAGCAGTGACCAGGGGTATGGCTACACCTTC. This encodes CASSDQGYGYTF.

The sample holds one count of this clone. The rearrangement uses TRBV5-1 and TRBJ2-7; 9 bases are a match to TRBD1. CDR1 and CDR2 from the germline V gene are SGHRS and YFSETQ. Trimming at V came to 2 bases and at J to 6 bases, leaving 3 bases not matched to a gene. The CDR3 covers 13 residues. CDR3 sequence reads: CASSLGQGSEQYF. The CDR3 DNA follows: TGCGCCAGCAGCTTAGGACAGGGGTCCGAGCAGTACTTC.

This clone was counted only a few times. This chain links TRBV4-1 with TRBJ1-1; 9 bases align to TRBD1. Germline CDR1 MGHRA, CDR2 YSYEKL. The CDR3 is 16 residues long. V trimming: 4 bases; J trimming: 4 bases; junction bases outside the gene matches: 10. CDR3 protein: CASSLLPGQGGTEAFF. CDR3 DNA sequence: TGCGCCAGCAGCCTACTACCGGGACAGGGTGGCACTGAAGCTTTCTTT.

This CDR3 reads CASSIVGGNYGYTF. Written as DNA, the CDR3 is TGTGCCAGTAGTATAGTTGGCGGTAACTATGGCTACACCTTC. This chain connects TRBV19 to TRBJ1-2; D is unclear. V lost 1 base to trimming and J lost 1 base, with 7 bases between them. This CDR3 is built from 14 residues. Per germline, CDR1 LNHDA and CDR2 SQIVND (reference sequence). The complete variable domain, with remaining parts taken from reference TRBV19 and TRBJ1-2, reads DGGITQSPKYLFRKEGQNVTLSCEQNLNHDAMYWYRQDPGQGLRLIYYSQIVNDFQKGDIAEGYSVSREKKESFPLTVTSAQKNPTAFYLCASSIVGGNYGYTFGSGTRLTVV.

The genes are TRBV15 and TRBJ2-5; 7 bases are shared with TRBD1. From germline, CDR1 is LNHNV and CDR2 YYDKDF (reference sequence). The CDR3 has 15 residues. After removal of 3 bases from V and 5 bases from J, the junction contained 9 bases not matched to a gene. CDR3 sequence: CATSSDSGGGETQYF. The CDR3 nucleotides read TGTGCCACCAGCAGTGATTCAGGGGGTGGCGAGACCCAGTACTTC.

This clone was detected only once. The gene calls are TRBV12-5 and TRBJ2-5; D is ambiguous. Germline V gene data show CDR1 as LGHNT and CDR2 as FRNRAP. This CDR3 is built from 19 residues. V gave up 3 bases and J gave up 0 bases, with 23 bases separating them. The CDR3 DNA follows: TGTGCTAGTGGTTTCCCCCTTGACTCGGCGGATCGGTACCAAGAGACCCAGTACTTC. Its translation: CASGFPLDSADRYQETQYF.

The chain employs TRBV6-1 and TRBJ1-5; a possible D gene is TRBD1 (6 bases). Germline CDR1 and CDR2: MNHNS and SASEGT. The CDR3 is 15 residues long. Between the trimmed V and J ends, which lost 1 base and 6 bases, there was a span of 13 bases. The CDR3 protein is CASSEVMGAAQPQHF. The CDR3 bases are TGTGCCAGCAGTGAAGTGATGGGGGCCGCTCAGCCCCAGCATTTT.

The CDR3 loop reads CASSAGTGNTEAFF. The CDR3, as DNA: TGTGCCAGCAGCGCGGGGACAGGGAACACTGAAGCTTTCTTT. The genes are TRBV7-2 and TRBJ1-1, with TRBD1 matching 8 bases. Germline assignment: CDR1 SGHTA and CDR2 FQGNSA. The CDR3 has 14 residues. The V gene end was trimmed by 5 bases and the J gene end by 1 base; junction bases not matched to a gene: 3.

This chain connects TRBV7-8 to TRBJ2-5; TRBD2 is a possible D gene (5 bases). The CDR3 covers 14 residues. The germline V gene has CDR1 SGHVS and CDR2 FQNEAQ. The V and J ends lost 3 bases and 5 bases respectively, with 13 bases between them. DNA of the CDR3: TGTGCCAGCAGCTTCCGGGGTTCGGGGGAGACCCAGTACTTC. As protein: CASSFRGSGETQYF.

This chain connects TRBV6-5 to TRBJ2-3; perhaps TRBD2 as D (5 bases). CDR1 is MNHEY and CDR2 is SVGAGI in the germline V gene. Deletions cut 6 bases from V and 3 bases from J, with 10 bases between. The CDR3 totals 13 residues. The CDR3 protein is CASRPRGTDTQYF. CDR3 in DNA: TGTGCCAGCAGGCCTCGGGGAACAGATACGCAGTATTTT.

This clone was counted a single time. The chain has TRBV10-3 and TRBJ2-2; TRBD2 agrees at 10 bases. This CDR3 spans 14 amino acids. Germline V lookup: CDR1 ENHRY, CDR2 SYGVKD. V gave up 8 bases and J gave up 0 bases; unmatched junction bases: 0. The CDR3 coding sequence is TGTGCCATCGGGACTAGCGCGAACACCGGGGAGCTGTTTTTT. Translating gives CAIGTSANTGELFF.

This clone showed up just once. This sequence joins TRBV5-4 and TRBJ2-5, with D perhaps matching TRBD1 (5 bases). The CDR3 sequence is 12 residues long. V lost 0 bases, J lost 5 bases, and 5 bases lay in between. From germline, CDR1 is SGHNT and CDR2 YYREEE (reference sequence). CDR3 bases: TGTGCCAGCAGCTTGGAGGGGGAGACCCAGTACTTC. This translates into CASSLEGETQYF.

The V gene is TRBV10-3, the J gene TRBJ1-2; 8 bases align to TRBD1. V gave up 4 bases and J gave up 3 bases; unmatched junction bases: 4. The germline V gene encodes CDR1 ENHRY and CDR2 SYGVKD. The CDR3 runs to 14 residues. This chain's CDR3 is CAISAPGQDYGYTF. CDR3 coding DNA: TGTGCCATCAGTGCACCGGGACAGGACTATGGCTACACCTTC.

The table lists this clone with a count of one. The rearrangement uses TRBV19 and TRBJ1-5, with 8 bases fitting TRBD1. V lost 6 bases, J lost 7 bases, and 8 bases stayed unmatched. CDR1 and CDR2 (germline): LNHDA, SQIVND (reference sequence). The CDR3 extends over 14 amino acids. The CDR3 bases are TGTGCCAGTAGCGCGACAGGGGTGGACCAGCCCCAGCATTTT. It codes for CASSATGVDQPQHF.